A selection of T cell receptor beta chains follows, all from one sample in a study of T cell responses to AZD1222 COVID-19 vaccine. Repertoires were generated with immunoSEQ multiplex PCR, while TCRdb's copy carries only in-frame clones and drops some. Of 100,000 to 150,000 clones listed, around nine tenths are singletons. The sequenced sample was peripheral blood, obtained on day 0 of AZD1222 vaccination. The receptors were gathered from an adult in good health. Both conserved end residues are part of each CDR3.

j_call | cdr3_length | v_call | cdr3_aa
TRBJ1-6 | 15 | TRBV28 | CASSLLPGMDSPLHF
TRBJ2-7 | 11 | TRBV28 | CASTTGPEQYF
TRBJ1-6 | 14 | TRBV28 | CASSGGFYNSPLHF
TRBJ2-2 | 15 | TRBV9 | CASSFSGGPTGELFF
TRBJ2-7 | 15 | TRBV27 | CASSFGRPGSYEQYF
TRBJ1-2 | 16 | TRBV29-1 | CSVRASLGLEAGGYTF
TRBJ1-1 | 15 | TRBV5-3 | CARSLAPGFYTEAFF
TRBJ2-7 | 14 | TRBV6-5 | CASRLAGGHYEQYF
TRBJ2-3 | 14 | TRBV4-1 | CASSQAGSTDTQYF
TRBJ1-2 | 16 | TRBV9 | CASSVLIGGQGNGYTF
TRBJ2-1 | 16 | TRBV4-2 | CASSQERASSYNEQFF
TRBJ1-4 | 15 | TRBV9 | CASSARTGGNEKLFF
TRBJ2-1 | 15 | TRBV7-3 | CASRPGPEGRGEQFF
TRBJ2-7 | 14 | TRBV14 | CASSQMSYGQEQYF
TRBJ2-5 | 14 | TRBV5-4 | CASSPPSDQETQYF
TRBJ2-5 | 15 | TRBV5-4 | CASSLQGAGRETQYF
TRBJ2-1 | 12 | TRBV12-3/TRBV12-4 | CASSWGGYEQFF
TRBJ1-1 | 19 | TRBV5-5 | CASSPLTRGRTRMNTEAFF
TRBJ2-7 | 15 | TRBV19 | CASSIRPTGSYEQYF
TRBJ1-2 | 14 | TRBV6-5 | CASTHGELGYGYTF
TRBJ1-2 | 13 | TRBV7-2 | CASSPGIRYGYTF
TRBJ2-7 | 15 | TRBV5-1 | CASSTRGALSYEQYF
TRBJ2-7 | 12 | TRBV28 | CASSLAVNEQYF
TRBJ1-2 | 12 | TRBV5-1 | CASSLTGGGYTF
TRBJ2-2 | 14 | TRBV6-2/TRBV6-3 | CASSYSGGPGELFF
TRBJ2-7 | 14 | TRBV28 | CASSFKGSPYEQYF
TRBJ2-3 | 15 | TRBV24-1 | CATSASNRGADTQYF
TRBJ2-2 | 15 | TRBV6-5 | CASRAWQGYTGELFF
TRBJ1-1 | 13 | TRBV25-1 | CASSTTGNTEAFF
TRBJ2-2 | 16 | TRBV30 | CATTRSGRINTGELFF
TRBJ1-2 | 12 | TRBV25-1 | CASSESGFGYTF
TRBJ2-1 | 16 | TRBV4-3 | CASSQDRLAGWNEQFF
TRBJ2-5 | 18 | TRBV6-2/TRBV6-3 | CASSYRAGGLKRQETQYF
TRBJ2-7 | 16 | TRBV28 | CASPPSGGNRPYEQYF
TRBJ1-1 | 15 | TRBV28 | CASSFFQGMNTEAFF
TRBJ1-6 | 13 | TRBV27 | CASKETGTAPLHF
TRBJ1-2 | 15 | TRBV6-2/TRBV6-3 | CASSSWTASTYGYTF
TRBJ2-2 | 14 | TRBV9 | CASSVIAGTGELFF